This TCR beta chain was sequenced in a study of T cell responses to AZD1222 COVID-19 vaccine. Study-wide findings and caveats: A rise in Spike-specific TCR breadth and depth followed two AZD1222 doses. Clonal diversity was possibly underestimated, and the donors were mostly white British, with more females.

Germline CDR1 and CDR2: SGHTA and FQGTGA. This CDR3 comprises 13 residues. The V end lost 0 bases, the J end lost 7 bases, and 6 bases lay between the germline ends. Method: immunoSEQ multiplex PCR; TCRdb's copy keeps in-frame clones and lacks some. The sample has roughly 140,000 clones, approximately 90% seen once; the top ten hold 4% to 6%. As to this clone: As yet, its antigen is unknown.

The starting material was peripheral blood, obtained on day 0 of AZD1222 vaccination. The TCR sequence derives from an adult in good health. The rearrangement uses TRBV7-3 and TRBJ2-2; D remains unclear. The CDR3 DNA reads TGTGCCAGCAGCTTAACCCTGAGCGGGGAGCTGTTTTTT. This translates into CASSLTLSGELFF.